Each of the 20 T cell receptor beta chains below was sequenced from the same sample in a study of blood T cell repertoires in COVID-19. Data came from immunoSEQ multiplex PCR; TCRdb stores just in-frame clones and leaves some out. The sample consists of under 200,000 clones, 70% to 80% of them appearing once. Sequenced: peripheral blood. The receptors shown here come from a woman aged 55-69 years with COVID-19, enrolled during active disease.

This chain connects TRBV3-1 (or the pseudogene TRBV3-2) to TRBJ1-2; 12 bases align to TRBD1. The CDR3 loop spans 15 amino acids. V lost 3 bases and J lost 6; bases outside the gene matches: 5. Germline V gene sequence: CDR1 LGHDT, CDR2 YNNKEL (reference sequence). The CDR3 region is CASSHPGTGGNGYTF. The CDR3 DNA sequence: TGTGCCAGCAGCCATCCGGGGACAGGGGGCAATGGCTACACCTTC.

The chain has TRBV5-6 and TRBJ1-1; unclear D gene. Trimming cost V 0 bases and J 1 base, with 7 bases left between them. The CDR3 length is 14 residues. Germline V CDR1 and CDR2: SGHDT, YYEEEE. The CDR3 DNA sequence: TGTGCCAGCAGCTTGGGACAATCGAACACTGAAGCTTTCTTT. Its translation is CASSLGQSNTEAFF.

The V call is TRBV2, the J call TRBJ2-4; D remains ambiguous. This CDR3 comprises 11 residues. CDR1 and CDR2 from the germline V gene are SNHLY and FYNNEI. Trimming took 2 bases from V and 10 from J, leaving 6 bases between them. CDR3 amino acids: CASSETDIQYF. The CDR3 nucleotides are TGTGCCAGCAGTGAAACTGATATTCAGTACTTC. Full variable domain (missing parts from reference TRBV2 and TRBJ2-4): EPEVTQTPSHQVTQMGQEVILRCVPISNHLYFYWYRQILGQKVEFLVSFYNNEISEKSEIFDDQFSVERPDGSNFTLKIRSTKLEDSAMYFCASSETDIQYFGAGTRLSVL.

The chain has TRBV28 and TRBJ2-7; D unresolved. The length of the CDR3 is 14 residues. CDR1 and CDR2 from the germline V gene are MDHEN and SYDVKM. Trimming cost V 6 bases and J 5 bases, with 17 bases left between them. The CDR3 DNA sequence: TGTGCCAGCAGCCTTTTATTCCCCCGTAACGAGCAGTACTTC. Translation: CASSLLFPRNEQYF.

The chain has TRBV18 and TRBJ2-1, with 10 bases aligning to TRBD1. The CDR3 extends over 15 amino acids. Losses at the gene ends were 3 bases for V and 3 bases for J; bases not matched to a gene: 2. CDR1 is KGHSH and CDR2 is LQKENI in the germline V gene. For the CDR3, the DNA is TGTGCCAGCTCACCTCGGGACAGGGGCTACAATGAGCAGTTCTTC. It specifies CASSPRDRGYNEQFF. The full variable domain, rest sourced from reference TRBV18 and TRBJ2-1, is NAGVMQNPRHLVRRRGQEARLRCSPMKGHSHVYWYRQLPEEGLKFMVYLQKENIIDESGMPKERFSAEFPKEGPSILRIQQVVRGDSAAYFCASSPRDRGYNEQFFGPGTRLTVL.

This clone has just a few counts. V is TRBV19 and J is TRBJ2-3, with TRBD2 identical over 10 bases. The germline CDR1 and CDR2 sequences are LNHDA and SQIVND (reference sequence). The CDR3 runs to 18 residues. Unmatched junction bases numbered 13, after V lost 6 bases and J lost 1 base. CDR3 loop: CASSYRIGTSVRTDTQYF. Written as DNA, the CDR3 is TGTGCCAGTAGCTACCGAATCGGGACTAGCGTGCGCACAGATACGCAGTATTTT.

This clone was observed a handful of times. Here the CDR3 reads CASSSRGGTASSYEQYV. CDR3 nucleotide sequence: TGTGCCAGCAGTTCCCGTGGGGGGACAGCGAGCTCCTACGAGCAGTACGTC. The V and J genes are TRBV28 and TRBJ2-7; possibly TRBD1 for D (7 bases). Germline values: CDR1 MDHEN, CDR2 SYDVKM. Trimming cost V 4 bases and J 0 bases, with 19 bases left between them. CDR3 size: 17 residues.

This clone was observed a few times. The chain recombines TRBV6-2 or TRBV6-3 with TRBJ2-7; 8 nucleotides agree with TRBD2. Germline loops: CDR1 MNHEY, CDR2 SVGEGT. CDR3 length equals 16 residues. The V gene end was trimmed by 6 bases and the J gene end by 1 base; junction bases not matched to a gene: 11. The CDR3 region has the DNA TGTGCCAGCAGCGCACTAGCGGCGGAGGTGTCCTACGAGCAGTACTTC. Translation gives CASSALAAEVSYEQYF.

The chain is built from TRBV6-6 and TRBJ1-6; a weak D match, TRBD1 (6 bases). V shed 8 bases and J shed 5 bases, with 13 bases lying between them. CDR1 is MNHNY and CDR2 is SVGAGI in the germline V gene (reference sequence). The CDR3 has 14 residues. CDR3 in DNA: TGTGCCAGCGGGTCTTCAGGGGATAATTCACCCCTCCACTTT. Protein product: CASGSSGDNSPLHF.

The chain employs TRBV7-2 and TRBJ2-2, with TRBD2 matching over 8 bases. From germline, CDR1 is SGHTA and CDR2 FQGNSA. This CDR3 region has 15 residues. The trim removed 5 bases at V and 5 bases at J, leaving 7 bases unmatched. The CDR3 reads CASSPTGGSTGELFF. CDR3 DNA: TGTGCCAGCAGCCCCACGGGAGGGAGTACCGGGGAGCTGTTTTTT.

The chain has TRBV25-1 and TRBJ2-7, with TRBD2 matching 10 bases. CDR1 and CDR2 (germline): MGHDK, SYGVNS. The V gene end was trimmed by 3 bases and the J gene end by 4 bases; junction bases not matched to a gene: 3. This CDR3 comprises 14 residues. In DNA, the CDR3 is TGTGCCAGCAGTGAGGTTAGCGGGGGGTACGAGCAGTACTTC. Translated, it gives CASSEVSGGYEQYF.

This clone was observed many times. V gene TRBV9 combines with J gene TRBJ2-5; TRBD2 matches 9 bases. With 0 bases clipped from V and 3 bases from J, the junction kept 6 bases outside the gene matches. Germline CDR1 and CDR2: SGDLS and YYNGEE. The CDR3 extends over 16 amino acids. CDR3 residues: CASSVGAREGEETQYF. The CDR3 DNA reads as TGTGCCAGCAGCGTAGGGGCGCGGGAGGGCGAAGAGACCCAGTACTTC.

The gene calls are TRBV19 and TRBJ2-3; unclear D gene. The V end was cut by 6 bases, the J end by 2 bases, with 9 bases between. Germline assignment: CDR1 LNHDA and CDR2 SQIVND (reference sequence). CDR3 length: 13 residues. The CDR3 reads CASRSGYTDTQYF. In DNA, the CDR3 is TGTGCCAGTAGGTCAGGCTACACAGATACGCAGTATTTT.

The chain links TRBV5-1 to TRBJ1-4; 8 nucleotides line up with TRBD1. V trimming: 2 bases; J trimming: 7 bases; junction bases outside the gene matches: 4. The CDR3 contains 14 residues. Germline V CDR1 and CDR2: SGHRS, YFSETQ. Written as DNA, the CDR3 is TGCGCCAGCAGCTTCGGACAGGGCGGTGAAAAACTGTTTTTT. This translates into CASSFGQGGEKLFF.

This clone showed up just a few times. The chain joins TRBV4-2 to TRBJ2-2; TRBD2 is a possible D gene (5 bases). The CDR3 has 14 residues. Trimming left V 10 bases short and J 3 bases short, with 15 bases between. From germline, CDR1 is LGHNA and CDR2 YNFKEQ. CDR3 nucleotides: TGTGCCACCTCTGAGGTCGGGGACACCGGGGAGCTGTTTTTT. This encodes CATSEVGDTGELFF.

A note on this clone: At the DNA level, this CDR3 is encoded by other sequences in the same sample as well. The CDR3 here is CASSLGGGADTQYF. The CDR3 coding sequence is TGTGCCAGCAGCTTAGGAGGGGGGGCAGATACGCAGTATTTT. The rearrangement uses TRBV11-3 and TRBJ2-3; D is perhaps TRBD2 (7 bases). This CDR3 is built from 14 residues. Germline assignment: CDR1 SGHNT and CDR2 YENEEA. Between the trimmed V and J ends, which lost 1 base and 4 bases, there was a span of 9 bases.

This clone was picked up many times. The chain carries TRBV7-6 and TRBJ2-5, with 9 bases that match TRBD1. CDR3 size: 15 residues. The V gene end was trimmed by 2 bases and the J gene end by 5 bases; junction bases not matched to a gene: 6. Germline V gene sequence: CDR1 SGHVS, CDR2 FNYEAQ. This chain's CDR3 is CASSLLQGARETQYF. The CDR3 nucleotides are TGTGCCAGCAGCTTATTACAGGGGGCTAGGGAGACCCAGTACTTC.

This rearrangement joins TRBV4-2 to TRBJ1-2; 11 bases line up with TRBD1. The length of the CDR3 is 17 residues. V was pared by 1 base and J by 0 bases, with 4 bases of the junction left unmatched. Germline loops: CDR1 LGHNA, CDR2 YNFKEQ. CDR3 nucleotide sequence: TGTGCCAGCAGCCAAGGGACAGGGGGCAGTCCTAACTATGGCTACACCTTC. Protein product: CASSQGTGGSPNYGYTF.

The chain has TRBV7-9 and TRBJ1-2; TRBD1 aligns across 11 bases. The V gene end was trimmed by 4 bases and the J gene end by 5 bases; junction bases not matched to a gene: 6. The germline gives CDR1 SEHNR, CDR2 FQNEAQ (reference sequence). The CDR3 consists of 15 residues. The CDR3 spells CASSSWTGGGYGYTF. CDR3 bases: TGTGCCAGCAGCTCTTGGACAGGGGGCGGGTATGGCTACACCTTC.

The genes are TRBV9 and TRBJ2-2; TRBD2 aligns across 10 bases. The CDR3 has 15 residues. V shed 3 bases and J 4 bases; nucleotides not matched to a gene: 3. CDR1 and CDR2 from the germline V gene are SGDLS and YYNGEE. CDR3 in amino acids: CASSERGGVTGELFF. The CDR3 DNA is TGTGCCAGCAGCGAGCGGGGGGGCGTCACCGGGGAGCTGTTTTTT.